This T cell receptor (beta chain) was obtained from a study of blood T cells in healthy people across ages. Study-level background: About one barcoded beta molecule was captured per two T cells (by template switching). Study-wide findings and caveats: PBMCs left unsorted prevented a conclusive naive versus antigen-experienced comparison.

This clonotype was observed a few times. Its target is unknown. The second PCR ran about 6 to 12 cycles with a sample-barcoded 5' primer and J-beta primers. One entry per CDR3 protein, called by TCRdb with MiXCR from the 5' RACE reads. The sample yields approximately 1.5 million distinct CDR3 sequences, approximately 32% seen once. Germline loops: CDR1 MGHRA, CDR2 YSYEKL. V was cut by 0 bases and J by 4 bases, with 15 bases left in between. This CDR3 spans 16 amino acids. The material sequenced was blood. The receptor was isolated from a woman aged 25 to 39 in good health. This chain links TRBV4-1 with TRBJ1-2; D is unresolved. The CDR3 DNA reads TGCGCCAGCAGCCAAGAGGTTCGATTCGGAGGCTATGGCTACACCTTC. This encodes CASSQEVRFGGYGYTF.